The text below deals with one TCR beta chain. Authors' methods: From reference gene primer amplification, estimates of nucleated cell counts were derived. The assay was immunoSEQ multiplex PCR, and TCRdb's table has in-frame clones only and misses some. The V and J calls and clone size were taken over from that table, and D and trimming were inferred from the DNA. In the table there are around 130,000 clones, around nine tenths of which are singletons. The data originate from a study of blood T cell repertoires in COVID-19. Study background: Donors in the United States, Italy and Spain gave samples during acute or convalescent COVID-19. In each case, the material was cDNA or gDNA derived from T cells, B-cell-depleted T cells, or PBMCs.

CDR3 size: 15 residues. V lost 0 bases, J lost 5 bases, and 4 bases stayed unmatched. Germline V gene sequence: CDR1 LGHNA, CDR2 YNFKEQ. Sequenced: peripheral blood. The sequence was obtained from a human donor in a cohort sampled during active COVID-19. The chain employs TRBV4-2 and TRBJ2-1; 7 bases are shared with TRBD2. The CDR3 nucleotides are TGTGCCAGCAGCCAAGAACTAGCGCTACACAATGAGCAGTTCTTC. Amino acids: CASSQELALHNEQFF.